This T cell receptor (beta chain) was sequenced during a study of blood T cell repertoires in COVID-19 (dated by TCRdb to about 2020). Concerning the study at large: Samples covering the acute and convalescent phases of COVID-19 were provided by collaborators in the United States, Italy and Spain. The material from the prospective study consisted of cDNA or gDNA derived from T cells, B-cell-depleted T cells, or PBMCs. The dataset comprised deeply sampled blood TCRbeta repertoires from subjects exposed to, actively infected with, or recovered from COVID-19. A freely available public database, intended as a resource for researchers studying the immune response to SARS-CoV-2, is where the repertoires were released. The samples were drawn from two sources: the first 160 participants of the ongoing ImmuneRACE study, and 950 to 1,500 subjects contributed by 6 global collaborators. A de-identified subject ID, COVID-19 status, age in years and sex were almost always included in the sample metadata. HLA class I and class II types, where available, came from metadata supplied by the sample provider rather than from assay-based typing. Paper-wide results and their limitations: The amount of clinical and demographic metadata varied by source and participant and was provided uncurated.

V gives up 4 bases and J gives up 5 bases, and the segment between their germline ends measures 17 bases. Spanning cysteine to phenylalanine, the CDR3 consists of 16 amino acids. Only the CDR3 portion is preserved as DNA: 48 bases, with reading frame beginning at the first base. In the germline V gene, CDR1 corresponds to MGHRA and CDR2 to YSYEKL. This clone was observed once. The antigen it recognizes is unknown. No much larger clone exists at a distance of one base, and base qualities are not known. Enrolling through a virtual design, the prospective study's participants ranged in age from roughly 18 to 90 years and lived across around 25 United States geographic areas. In the prospective study, cohorts were assigned on the basis of participant-reported clinical history obtained from a screening survey and a study questionnaire. Recovered participants in ImmuneRACE Cohort 3 were defined by two consecutive negative NP/OP PCR tests, clearance by a healthcare professional, or resolution of symptoms. In the prospective study, mobile phlebotomists collected whole blood, serum and a nasopharyngeal or oropharyngeal swab from each participant. Prospective study participants could optionally give additional blood draws and questionnaires over an approximately two-month period. Before DNA extraction, prospective study blood samples were shipped either frozen or at room temperature.

TCRbeta CDR3 regions were amplified from genomic DNA by means of the immunoSEQ Assay, a bias-controlled multiplex PCR. In the original analysis: Within the assay, amplification of reference gene primers was used to estimate how many nucleated cells each sample contained. To quantify the absolute abundance of each unique TCRbeta CDR3 rearrangement, sequence reads were collapsed and filtered. For each sample, productive Simpson clonality was calculated by taking the square root of Simpson's diversity index across productive rearrangements. In TCRdb, the immuneACCESS table is reduced to in-frame sequences with V and J assigned. These tables do not hold every clone; where another copy was compared, an unresolved V gene accounts for under half, and the others remain unexplained. That table supplies the V and J calls and clone size; D and trimming were determined from the DNA. The sample profile shows about 410,000 clones; under 90% of them were found once. About 1.7% of the sample goes to the ten largest clones.

The sequence derives from a woman aged 25 to 39 who had recovered from COVID-19. Sequenced: PBMCs or T cells enriched from blood (not recorded which). The chain joins TRBV4-1 to TRBJ1-4; TRBD1 is a weak D gene call, 5 bases matching. The DNA sequence reads TGCGCCAGCAGCCTGCCCGGGTCAGGGTGGAATGAAAAACTGTTTTTT. Protein translation: CASSLPGSGWNEKLFF.